These 28 T cell receptor beta chains share one sample of origin, sequenced in a study of cytomegalovirus exposure and HLA in healthy donors. It was with 60 Vbeta and 13 Jbeta primers that the PCR ran. Method: immunoSEQ multiplex PCR; TCRdb's copy keeps in-frame clones and lacks some. The sample carries about 210,000 clones, around 81% recorded once. The specimen sequenced was PBMCs. These receptors all stem from a woman aged 50 to 60 in good health and CMV-seropositive.

This chain joins TRBV5-1 and TRBJ2-7, with unresolved D. This CDR3 comprises 12 residues. Trimming took 5 bases from V and 1 from J, leaving 7 bases between them. Germline V gene data show CDR1 as SGHRS and CDR2 as YFSETQ. CDR3 DNA sequence: TGCGCCAGCAGAGACACTTCCTACGAGCAGTACTTC. Protein: CASRDTSYEQYF.

This rearrangement joins TRBV5-5 to TRBJ2-7; D unclear. The CDR3 is made up of 14 amino acids. Germline CDR1 is SGHKS and CDR2 is YYEKEE (reference sequence). The V and J ends lost 0 bases and 2 bases respectively, with 9 bases between them. The DNA for the CDR3 is TGTGCCAGCAGCTTGGGGCAGTTACCCTACGAGCAGTACTTC. This translates into CASSLGQLPYEQYF. Full variable domain (outside the CDR3, taken from reference TRBV5-5 and TRBJ2-7): DAGVTQSPTHLIKTRGQQVTLRCSPISGHKSVSWYQQVLGQGPQFIFQYYEKEERGRGNFPDRFSARQFPNYSSELNVNALLLGDSALYLCASSLGQLPYEQYFGPGTRLTVT.

This chain links TRBV28 with TRBJ2-3, with TRBD2 matching over 10 bases. The J segment lost 6 bases and the V segment lost 7 bases, leaving 7 bases of the junction unmatched. CDR3 length: 14 residues. Germline assignment: CDR1 MDHEN and CDR2 SYDVKM. The CDR3 protein is CASKPAGGTDTQYF. Here the CDR3 DNA reads TGTGCCAGCAAACCAGCGGGGGGGACTGATACGCAGTATTTT.

This clone was counted once. V is TRBV27 and J is TRBJ1-5; D is ambiguous. The CDR3 sequence is 13 residues long. Looked up from germline, CDR1 is MNHEY and CDR2 is SMNVEV (reference sequence). The V end was cut by 6 bases, the J end by 8 bases, with 14 bases between. The CDR3 sequence is CASRKGLGEPQHF. CDR3 sequence (DNA): TGTGCCAGCAGAAAAGGACTTGGCGAGCCCCAGCATTTT.

Comments on this clone: Other DNA sequences from this sample encode an identical CDR3 as well. This CDR3 reads CASSLRGGETQYF. The CDR3 coding sequence is TGTGCCAGCAGCTTAAGGGGAGGAGAGACCCAGTACTTC. The V call is TRBV7-3, the J call TRBJ2-5; D possibly corresponds to TRBD2 (6 bases). The germline V gene encodes CDR1 SGHTA and CDR2 FQGTGA. V lost 1 base, J lost 4 bases, and 7 bases lay in between. The CDR3 has 13 residues.

The chain uses TRBV23-1 and TRBJ2-2; tentatively, D is TRBD1 (5 bases). TRBV23-1 counts as an open reading frame of uncertain function. The CDR3 extends over 16 amino acids. The V and J ends lost 4 bases and 0 bases respectively, with 12 bases between them. This chain's CDR3 is CASSPQDNANTGELFF. Written as DNA, the CDR3 is TGCGCCAGCAGTCCGCAGGACAACGCGAACACCGGGGAGCTGTTTTTT.

V is TRBV7-2 and J is TRBJ1-2, with 9 bases aligning to TRBD1. The CDR3 extends over 13 amino acids. V was pared by 8 bases and J by 1 base, with 2 bases of the junction left unmatched. Looked up from germline, CDR1 is SGHTA and CDR2 is FQGNSA. The CDR3 DNA reads TGTGCCAGCCTGGGACAGGGTAACTATGGCTACACCTTC. Amino acids: CASLGQGNYGYTF.

This sequence joins TRBV11-3 and TRBJ2-1; D is ambiguous. Trimming stripped 0 bases from V and 12 bases from J, with 12 bases between. From germline, CDR1 is SGHNT and CDR2 YENEEA. This CDR3 is 13 amino acids long. This chain's CDR3 is CASSLDTRGVQFF. The DNA for the CDR3 is TGTGCCAGCAGCTTAGATACACGCGGAGTGCAGTTCTTC.

The CDR3 DNA is TGTGCCAGCAGCTTTGACAGGGTCGCGGGTGAAAAACTGTTTTTT. Protein: CASSFDRVAGEKLFF. The chain carries TRBV7-8 and TRBJ1-4; 7 bases are a match to TRBD1. This CDR3 spans 15 amino acids. Germline V lookup: CDR1 SGHVS, CDR2 FQNEAQ. With 3 bases clipped from V and 7 bases from J, the junction kept 8 bases outside the gene matches.

V usage is TRBV4-1 and J usage is TRBJ1-2; TRBD1 might be the D (5 bases). Trimming took 4 bases from V and 2 from J, leaving 17 bases between them. The CDR3 runs 16 residues. Germline values: CDR1 MGHRA, CDR2 YSYEKL. The CDR3 loop is CASSPGEGRENYGYTF. The CDR3 DNA reads as TGCGCCAGCAGCCCAGGCGAGGGGCGGGAGAACTATGGCTACACCTTC.

This clone occurred a few times. The rearrangement joins TRBV14 to TRBJ1-3; D is perhaps TRBD1 (5 bases). CDR3 size: 15 residues. Germline CDR1 and CDR2: SGHDN and FVKESK. V was clipped by 6 bases and J by 0 bases, with 12 bases between them. The DNA of the CDR3 is TGTGCCAGCAGTCCTCAGGGATTCTCTGGAAACACCATATATTTT. This gives the protein CASSPQGFSGNTIYF.

This clone was seen only a few times. This chain joins TRBV6-1 and TRBJ2-7; D might be TRBD2 (5 bases). V gave up 2 bases and J gave up 2 bases, with 7 bases separating them. From germline, CDR1 is MNHNS and CDR2 SASEGT. The CDR3 length is 13 residues. CDR3 amino acids: CASSETSPYEQYF. CDR3 nucleotide sequence: TGTGCCAGCAGTGAAACTAGTCCCTACGAGCAGTACTTC.

This clone was recorded only once. The rearrangement joins TRBV10-3 to TRBJ1-1; 7 nucleotides agree with TRBD1. V lost 5 bases and J lost 5; bases outside the gene matches: 5. The germline CDR1 and CDR2 sequences are ENHRY and SYGVKD. CDR3 length equals 13 residues. The DNA of the CDR3 is TGTGCCATCAGTTCGACAGGGAGTACTGAAGCTTTCTTT. This translates into CAISSTGSTEAFF.

The genes are TRBV18 and TRBJ1-2; D remains unclear. This CDR3 is 14 amino acids long. CDR1 is KGHSH and CDR2 is LQKENI in the germline V gene. Trimming pared 3 bases from V and 1 base from J, leaving 9 bases between. The CDR3 is CASSPAEHNYGYTF. The CDR3 nucleotides are TGTGCCAGCTCACCCGCAGAACATAACTATGGCTACACCTTC.

This rearrangement joins TRBV11-2 to TRBJ1-6; no definite D call. The CDR3 covers 15 residues. Germline loops: CDR1 SGHAT, CDR2 FQNNGV. Between the trimmed V and J ends, which lost 5 bases and 8 bases, there was a span of 16 bases. The CDR3 here is CASSTRPSGDSPLHF. CDR3 coding DNA: TGTGCCAGCAGCACCCGTCCTTCGGGTGATTCACCCCTCCACTTT.

The genes are TRBV7-9 and TRBJ2-5, with a tentative D call TRBD1 (5 bases). The CDR3 sequence is 15 residues long. The germline gives CDR1 SEHNR, CDR2 FQNEAQ (reference sequence). Between the trimmed V and J ends, which lost 6 bases and 5 bases, there was a span of 19 bases. The CDR3 here is CASSHRQSIVETQYF. CDR3 bases: TGTGCCAGCAGTCACAGGCAGTCGATAGTGGAGACCCAGTACTTC. Looking up the rest from reference TRBV7-9 and TRBJ2-5 gives the full variable domain: DTGVSQNPRHKITKRGQNVTFRCDPISEHNRLYWYRQTLGQGPEFLTYFQNEAQLEKSRLLSDRFSAERPKGSFSTLEIQRTEQGDSAMYLCASSHRQSIVETQYFGPGTRLLVL.

The gene calls are TRBV6-6 and TRBJ2-7; D is uncertain. This CDR3 has 14 amino acids. Trimming pared 4 bases from V and 2 bases from J, leaving 12 bases between. From germline, CDR1 is MNHNY and CDR2 SVGAGI (reference sequence). CDR3 sequence (DNA): TGTGCCAGCAGTTGGTTAACGGTCACCTACGAGCAGTACTTC. This codes for CASSWLTVTYEQYF.

In nucleotides, the CDR3 is TGTGCCAGCAGCCTCGGAGGGGCCCGGAACACCATATATTTT. Amino acids: CASSLGGARNTIYF. The chain couples TRBV7-9 to TRBJ1-3, with a weak D call TRBD1 (5 bases). Germline CDR1 reads SEHNR; CDR2 reads FQNEAQ (reference sequence). V shed 5 bases and J shed 7 bases, with 15 bases lying between them. The CDR3 sequence is 14 residues long.

The table lists this clone with a count of one. This chain links TRBV6-5 with TRBJ2-7, with TRBD1 as a possible D gene (6 bases). The V end lost 2 bases, the J end lost 2 bases, and 10 bases lay between the germline ends. Germline loops: CDR1 MNHEY, CDR2 SVGAGI. This CDR3 contains 14 residues. CDR3: CASSYPQGPYEQYF. The CDR3 DNA sequence: TGTGCCAGCAGTTACCCCCAGGGGCCCTACGAGCAGTACTTC.

The V call is TRBV5-1, the J call TRBJ2-2, with D hard to call. V lost 0 bases and J 5 bases, leaving 8 bases between the germline ends. Germline assignment: CDR1 SGHRS and CDR2 YFSETQ. This CDR3 comprises 14 residues. The CDR3 bases are TGCGCCAGCAGCTTGGTCTCCGGGACCGGGGAGCTGTTTTTT. It encodes CASSLVSGTGELFF.

A single count supports this clone. The rearrangement joins TRBV11-3 to TRBJ2-3, with TRBD2 matching 8 bases. The V segment lost 5 bases and the J segment 1 base; nucleotides outside the gene matches: 8. CDR3 length equals 16 residues. Germline loops: CDR1 SGHNT, CDR2 YENEEA. CDR3 coding DNA: TGTGCCAGCAGCCACCGACGAGCGGGGGGCACAGATACGCAGTATTTT. Translated: CASSHRRAGGTDTQYF.

The genes are TRBV18 and TRBJ2-2; TRBD2 matches 13 bases. Unmatched junction bases numbered 4, after V lost 4 bases and J lost 2 bases. CDR1 and CDR2 from the germline V gene are KGHSH and LQKENI. This CDR3 comprises 17 residues. The CDR3 nucleotides are TGTGCCAGCTCACGCGGACTAGCGGGGGCTAACACCGGGGAGCTGTTTTTT. Amino acid sequence: CASSRGLAGANTGELFF.

About this clone itself: One end of the junction does not line up with germline, which may come from a read error. The rearrangement uses TRBV25-1 and TRBJ1-4, with D perhaps TRBD1 (5 bases). Germline V gives CDR1 MGHDK, CDR2 SYGVNS. This CDR3 contains 13 residues. CDR3 loop: CASCDSFREKLFF. The CDR3 coding sequence is TGTGCCAGCTGTGACAGTTTCAGAGAAAAACTGTTTTTT.

The chain employs TRBV5-1 and TRBJ2-2, with a possible D match to TRBD1 (5 bases). The CDR3 covers 14 residues. Deletions cut 5 bases from V and 6 bases from J, with 14 bases between. The germline V gene has CDR1 SGHRS and CDR2 YFSETQ. The CDR3 coding sequence is TGCGCCAGCAGGTTTTGGGGCGACGCCGGGGAGCTGTTTTTT. It yields the protein CASRFWGDAGELFF. The full variable domain, rest sourced from reference TRBV5-1 and TRBJ2-2, is KAGVTQTPRYLIKTRGQQVTLSCSPISGHRSVSWYQQTPGQGLQFLFEYFSETQRNKGNFPGRFSGRQFSNSRSEMNVSTLELGDSALYLCASRFWGDAGELFFGEGSRLTVL.

The gene calls are TRBV5-1 and TRBJ2-1, with 14 bases identical to TRBD2. The V gene end was trimmed by 4 bases and the J gene end by 10 bases; junction bases not matched to a gene: 7. The CDR3 is made up of 15 amino acids. The germline V gene encodes CDR1 SGHRS and CDR2 YFSETQ. DNA of the CDR3: TGCGCCAGCAGCACCCGACTAGCGGGGGGGCGAGAGCAGTTCTTC. Amino acid sequence: CASSTRLAGGREQFF.

CDR3 DNA: TGCGCCAGCAGCTCTCCCCGAGGCAGGGGAGACGACGAGCAGTACTTC. Translated, it gives CASSSPRGRGDDEQYF. This chain uses TRBV5-1 with TRBJ2-7; D is possibly TRBD1 (6 bases). V lost 3 bases and J 5 bases, leaving 21 bases between the germline ends. CDR1 and CDR2 from the germline V gene are SGHRS and YFSETQ. The CDR3 totals 16 residues.

The chain links TRBV5-1 to TRBJ1-2; D is possibly TRBD1 (5 bases). CDR3 size: 14 residues. Trimming took off 4 bases at V and 2 bases at J, with 12 bases between the two ends. Germline V lookup: CDR1 SGHRS, CDR2 YFSETQ. The CDR3 loop is CASSDPEGNYGYTF. The CDR3 DNA sequence: TGCGCCAGCAGCGATCCGGAGGGGAACTATGGCTACACCTTC.

The chain carries TRBV7-2 and TRBJ1-2; 9 bases are a match to TRBD1. Per the germline V gene, CDR1 is SGHTA and CDR2 is FQGNSA. This CDR3 has 13 amino acids. J gave up 3 bases and V 5 bases, and 1 base lay outside the gene matches. In DNA form, the CDR3 reads TGTGCCAGCAGCCGGGACAGGGACTATGGCTACACCTTC. This gives the protein CASSRDRDYGYTF. The full variable domain, in which reference TRBV7-2 and TRBJ1-2 provide the parts outside the CDR3, is GAGVSQSPSNKVTEKGKDVELRCDPISGHTALYWYRQSLGQGLEFLIYFQGNSAPDKSGLPSDRFSAERTGGSVSTLTIQRTQQEDSAVYLCASSRDRDYGYTFGSGTRLTVV.